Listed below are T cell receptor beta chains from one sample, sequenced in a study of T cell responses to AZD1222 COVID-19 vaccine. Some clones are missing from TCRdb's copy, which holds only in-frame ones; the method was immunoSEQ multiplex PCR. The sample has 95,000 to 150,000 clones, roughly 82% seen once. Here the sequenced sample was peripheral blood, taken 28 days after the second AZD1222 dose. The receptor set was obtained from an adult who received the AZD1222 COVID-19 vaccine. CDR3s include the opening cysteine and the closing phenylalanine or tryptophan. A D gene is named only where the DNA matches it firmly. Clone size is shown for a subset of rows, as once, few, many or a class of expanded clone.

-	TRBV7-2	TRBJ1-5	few	CATQLFPGLNQPQHF	TGTGCCACCCAGCTTTTTCCCGGACTTAATCAGCCCCAGCATTTT
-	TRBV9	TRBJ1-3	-	CASSVGGQGGNTIYF	TGTGCCAGCAGCGTAGGGGGCCAGGGGGGAAACACCATATATTTT
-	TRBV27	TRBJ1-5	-	CASSSGGLGNQPQHF	TGTGCCAGCAGTTCCGGAGGGCTGGGCAATCAGCCCCAGCATTTT
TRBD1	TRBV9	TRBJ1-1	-	CASSPFGQGNTEAFF	TGTGCCAGCAGCCCTTTTGGACAGGGGAACACTGAAGCTTTCTTT
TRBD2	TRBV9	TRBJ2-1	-	CASSTGGSSYNEQFF	TGTGCCAGCAGCACCGGGGGGAGCTCCTACAATGAGCAGTTCTTC
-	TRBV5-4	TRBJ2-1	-	CASSSPSTGEAEQFF	TGTGCCAGCAGCTCACCCTCTACAGGGGAGGCTGAGCAGTTCTTC
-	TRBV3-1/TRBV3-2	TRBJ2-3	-	CASSPLDARHTDTQYF	TGTGCCAGCAGCCCCTTGGACGCAAGACACACAGATACGCAGTATTTT
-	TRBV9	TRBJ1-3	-	CASSVAGSGNTIYF	TGTGCCAGCAGCGTAGCAGGCTCTGGAAACACCATATATTTT
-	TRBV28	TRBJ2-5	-	CASSLTVQETQYF	TGTGCCAGCAGTTTGACAGTTCAAGAGACCCAGTACTTC
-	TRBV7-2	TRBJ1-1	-	CASSLDVWTGAFF	TGTGCCAGCAGCTTAGATGTGTGGACCGGAGCTTTCTTT
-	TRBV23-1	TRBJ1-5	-	CASSQPINQPQHF	TGCGCCAGCAGTCAACCAATTAATCAGCCCCAGCATTTT
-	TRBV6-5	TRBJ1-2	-	CASSYLDNPGSYTF	TGTGCCAGCAGTTACCTAGACAACCCGGGGAGCTACACCTTC
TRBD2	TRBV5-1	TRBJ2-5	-	CASSSQGGGEETQYF	TGCGCCAGCAGCTCCCAGGGCGGGGGAGAAGAGACCCAGTACTTC
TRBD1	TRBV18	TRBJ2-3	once	CASSPPPRGGGTDTQYF	TGTGCCAGCTCACCCCCCCCCAGAGGGGGCGGCACAGATACGCAGTATTTT
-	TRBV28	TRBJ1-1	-	CASRVVTEAFF	TGTGCCAGCAGGGTGGTCACTGAAGCTTTCTTT
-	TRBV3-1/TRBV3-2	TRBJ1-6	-	CASSQGNSPLHF	TGTGCCAGCAGCCAGGGGAATTCACCCCTCCACTTT
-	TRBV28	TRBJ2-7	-	CASSFLIGGSSSYEQYF	TGTGCCAGCAGTTTTTTAATTGGTGGGTCGAGCTCCTACGAGCAGTACTTC
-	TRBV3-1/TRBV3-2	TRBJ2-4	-	CASSQDLIGNSAKNIQYF	TGTGCCAGCAGCCAAGATCTCATCGGGAATTCAGCCAAAAACATTCAGTACTTC
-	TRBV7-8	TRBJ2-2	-	CASSLLGGADTGELFF	TGTGCCAGCAGCTTATTGGGGGGCGCGGACACCGGGGAGCTGTTTTTT
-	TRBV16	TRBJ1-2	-	CASSQRPGLGYGYTF	TGTGCCAGCAGCCAACGACCGGGACTGGGTTATGGCTACACCTTC
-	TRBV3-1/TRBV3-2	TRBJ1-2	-	CASSHLPGGYTF	TGTGCCAGCAGCCATCTCCCGGGTGGCTACACCTTC
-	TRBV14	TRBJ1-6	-	CASSHPGTSPLHF	TGTGCCAGCAGCCACCCAGGGACTTCACCCCTCCACTTT
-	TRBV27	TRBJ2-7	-	CASSGGDSPSEQYF	TGTGCCAGCAGTGGAGGGGACAGCCCCTCCGAGCAGTACTTC
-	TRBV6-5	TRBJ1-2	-	CASSYSAGPANYGYTF	TGTGCCAGCAGTTACTCCGCCGGGCCCGCTAACTATGGCTACACCTTC
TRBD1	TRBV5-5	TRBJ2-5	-	CASRYRGLQYETQYF	TGTGCCAGCCGGTACAGGGGGCTGCAGTACGAGACCCAGTACTTC
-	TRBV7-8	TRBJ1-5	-	CASSSAAGLYDEQPQHF	TGTGCCAGCAGCTCCGCCGCGGGACTGTACGATGAACAGCCCCAGCATTTT
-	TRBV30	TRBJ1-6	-	CAWSRDNSPLHF	TGTGCCTGGAGCCGGGATAATTCACCCCTCCACTTT
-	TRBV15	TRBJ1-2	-	CATSRDTLSPYRALGDGYTF	TGTGCCACCAGCAGAGATACCCTTTCGCCTTACAGGGCTCTCGGTGATGGCTACACCTTC
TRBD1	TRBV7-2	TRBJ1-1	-	CASSLGSGGNTEAFF	TGTGCCAGCAGCTTAGGTTCAGGGGGGAACACTGAAGCTTTCTTT
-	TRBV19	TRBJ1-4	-	CATKGVEREKLFF	TGTGCCACAAAGGGGGTAGAGCGTGAAAAACTGTTTTTT
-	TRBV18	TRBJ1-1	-	CASSPDRGRAVAFF	TGTGCCAGCTCACCAGACAGAGGGAGAGCTGTAGCTTTCTTT
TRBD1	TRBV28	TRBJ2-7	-	CASSLPDRGYEQYF	TGTGCCAGCAGTTTACCGGACAGGGGGTACGAGCAGTACTTC
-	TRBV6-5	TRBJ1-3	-	CASLTSPGNTIYF	TGTGCCAGCCTTACGTCCCCTGGAAACACCATATATTTT
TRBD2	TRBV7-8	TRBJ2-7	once	CASSSRGGVSYEQYF	TGTGCCAGCAGCTCCCGGGGGGGGGTATCCTACGAGCAGTACTTC
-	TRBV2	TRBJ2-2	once	CATTNVAGAPGELFF	TGTGCCACCACCAACGTGGCGGGGGCCCCCGGGGAGCTGTTTTTT
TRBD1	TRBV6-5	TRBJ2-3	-	CASTRGPSVADTQYF	TGTGCCAGCACTAGGGGGCCGAGTGTTGCAGATACGCAGTATTTT
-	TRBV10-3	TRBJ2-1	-	CAIRMDLNNEQFF	TGTGCCATCAGGATGGACTTAAACAATGAGCAGTTCTTC
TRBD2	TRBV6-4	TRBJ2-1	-	CASSALAANNEQFF	TGTGCCAGCAGTGCACTAGCGGCCAACAATGAGCAGTTCTTC
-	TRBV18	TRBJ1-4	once	CASSPPGAGVEKLFF	TGTGCCAGCTCACCCCCGGGGGCAGGTGTGGAAAAACTGTTTTTT